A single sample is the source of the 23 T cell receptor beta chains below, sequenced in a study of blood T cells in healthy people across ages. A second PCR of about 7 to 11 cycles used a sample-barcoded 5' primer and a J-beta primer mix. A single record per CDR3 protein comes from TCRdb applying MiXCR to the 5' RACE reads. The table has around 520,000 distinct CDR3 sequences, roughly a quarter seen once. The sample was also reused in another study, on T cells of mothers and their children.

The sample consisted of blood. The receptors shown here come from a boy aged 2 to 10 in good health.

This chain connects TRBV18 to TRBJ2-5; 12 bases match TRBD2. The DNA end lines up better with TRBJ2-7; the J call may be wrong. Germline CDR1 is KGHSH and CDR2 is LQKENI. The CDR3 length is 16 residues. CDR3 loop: CASSELAGGSASEQYF. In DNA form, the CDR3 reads TGTGCCAGCTCGGAACTAGCGGGAGGATCCGCCTCCGAGCAGTACTTC.

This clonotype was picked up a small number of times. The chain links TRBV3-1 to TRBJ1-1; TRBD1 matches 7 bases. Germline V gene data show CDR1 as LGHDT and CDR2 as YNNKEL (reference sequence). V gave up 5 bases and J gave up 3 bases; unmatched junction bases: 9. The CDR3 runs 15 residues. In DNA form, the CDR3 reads TGTGCCAGCAGCACCCCCGACAGGGTTGACACTGAAGCTTTCTTT. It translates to CASSTPDRVDTEAFF.

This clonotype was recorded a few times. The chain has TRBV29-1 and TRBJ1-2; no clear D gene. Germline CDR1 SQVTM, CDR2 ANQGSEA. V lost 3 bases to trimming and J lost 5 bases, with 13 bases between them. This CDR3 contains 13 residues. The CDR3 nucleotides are TGCAGCGTTGATGAGGGCTTGAGTTATGGCTACACCTTC. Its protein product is CSVDEGLSYGYTF.

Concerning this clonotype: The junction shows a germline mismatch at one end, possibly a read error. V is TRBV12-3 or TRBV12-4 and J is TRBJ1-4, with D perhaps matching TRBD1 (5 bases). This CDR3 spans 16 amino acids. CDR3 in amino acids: CSSSGALGTHSEKLFF. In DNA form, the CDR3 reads TGTTCCAGCAGTGGGGCTTTAGGGACCCACTCTGAAAAACTGTTTTTT.

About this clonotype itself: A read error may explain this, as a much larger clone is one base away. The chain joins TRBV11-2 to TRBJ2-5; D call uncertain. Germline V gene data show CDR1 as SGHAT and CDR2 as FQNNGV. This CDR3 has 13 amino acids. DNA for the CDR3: TGTACCAGCAGCCCAGGAGAGAAAGAGACCCAGTACTTC. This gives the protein CTSSPGEKETQYF.

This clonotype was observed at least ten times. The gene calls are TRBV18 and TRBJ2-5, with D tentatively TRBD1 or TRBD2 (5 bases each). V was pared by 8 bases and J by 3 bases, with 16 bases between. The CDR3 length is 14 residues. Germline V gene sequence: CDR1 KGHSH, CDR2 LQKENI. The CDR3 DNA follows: TGTGCCAGCAGTCCCCGGGACCGCGAAGAGACCCAGTACTTC. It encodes CASSPRDREETQYF. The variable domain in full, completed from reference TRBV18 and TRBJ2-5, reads NAGVMQNPRHLVRRRGQEARLRCSPMKGHSHVYWYRQLPEEGLKFMVYLQKENIIDESGMPKERFSAEFPKEGPSILRIQQVVRGDSAAYFCASSPRDREETQYFGPGTRLLVL.

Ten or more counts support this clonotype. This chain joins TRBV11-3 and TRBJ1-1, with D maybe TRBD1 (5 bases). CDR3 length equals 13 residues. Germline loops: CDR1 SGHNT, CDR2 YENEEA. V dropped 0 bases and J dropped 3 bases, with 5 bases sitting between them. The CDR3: CASSLEGDTEAFF. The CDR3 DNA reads TGTGCCAGCAGCTTAGAGGGGGACACTGAAGCTTTCTTT.

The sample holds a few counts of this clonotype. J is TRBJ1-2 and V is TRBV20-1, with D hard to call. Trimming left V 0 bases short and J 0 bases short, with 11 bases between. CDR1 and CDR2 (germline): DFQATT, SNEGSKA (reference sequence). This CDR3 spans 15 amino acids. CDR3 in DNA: TGCAGTGCTAGAGATCACCCTACCACTAACTATGGCTACACCTTC. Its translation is CSARDHPTTNYGYTF.

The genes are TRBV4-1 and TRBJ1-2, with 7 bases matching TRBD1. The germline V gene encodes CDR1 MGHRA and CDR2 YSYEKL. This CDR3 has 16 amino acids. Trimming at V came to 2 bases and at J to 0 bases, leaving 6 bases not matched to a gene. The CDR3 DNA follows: TGCGCCAGCAGCCAATCACCCAGGGGGTCTAACTATGGCTACACCTTC. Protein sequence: CASSQSPRGSNYGYTF.

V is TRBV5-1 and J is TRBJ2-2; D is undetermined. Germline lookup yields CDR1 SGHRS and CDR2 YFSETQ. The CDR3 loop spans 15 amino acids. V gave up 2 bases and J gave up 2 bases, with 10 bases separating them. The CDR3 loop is CASSFRNSNTGELFF. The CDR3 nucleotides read TGCGCCAGCAGCTTTCGTAATAGCAACACCGGGGAGCTGTTTTTT.

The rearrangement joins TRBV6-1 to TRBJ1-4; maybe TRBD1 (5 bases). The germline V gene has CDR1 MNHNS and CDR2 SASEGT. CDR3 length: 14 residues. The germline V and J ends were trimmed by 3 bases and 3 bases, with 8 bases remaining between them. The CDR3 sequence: CASSDRAANEKLFF. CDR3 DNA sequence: TGTGCCAGCAGTGACAGGGCAGCTAATGAAAAACTGTTTTTT.

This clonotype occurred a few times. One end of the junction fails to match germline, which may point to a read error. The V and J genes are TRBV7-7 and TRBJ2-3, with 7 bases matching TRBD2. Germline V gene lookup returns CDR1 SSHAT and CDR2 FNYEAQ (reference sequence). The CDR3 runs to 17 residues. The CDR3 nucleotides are TGTGCTAGCAGCGCACTGCCTGGGGAGCGGGGAACAGATACGCAGTATTTT. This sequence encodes CASSALPGERGTDTQYF.

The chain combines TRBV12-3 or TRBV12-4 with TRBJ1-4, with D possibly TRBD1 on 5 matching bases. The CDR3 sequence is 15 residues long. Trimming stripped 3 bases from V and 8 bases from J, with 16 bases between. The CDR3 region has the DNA TGTGCCAGCAGTTTCCTGACAGTCCGGCGGGAAAAACTGTTTTTT. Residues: CASSFLTVRREKLFF.

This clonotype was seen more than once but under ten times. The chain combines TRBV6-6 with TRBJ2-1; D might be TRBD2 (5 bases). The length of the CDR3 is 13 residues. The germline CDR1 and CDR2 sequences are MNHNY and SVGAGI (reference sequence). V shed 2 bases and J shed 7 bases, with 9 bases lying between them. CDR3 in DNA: TGTGCCAGCAGTTACGGGAGTACTAATGAGCAGTTCTTC. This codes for CASSYGSTNEQFF.

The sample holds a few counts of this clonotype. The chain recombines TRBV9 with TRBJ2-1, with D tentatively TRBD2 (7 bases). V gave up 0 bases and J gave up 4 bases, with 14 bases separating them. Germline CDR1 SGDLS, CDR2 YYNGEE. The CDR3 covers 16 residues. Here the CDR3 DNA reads TGTGCCAGCAGCGTAGTATGGGGGGGCGGGTACAATGAGCAGTTCTTC. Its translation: CASSVVWGGGYNEQFF. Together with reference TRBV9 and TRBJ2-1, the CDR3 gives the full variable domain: DSGVTQTPKHLITATGQRVTLRCSPRSGDLSVYWYQQSLDQGLQFLIQYYNGEERAKGNILERFSAQQFPDLHSELNLSSLELGDSALYFCASSVVWGGGYNEQFFGPGTRLTVL.

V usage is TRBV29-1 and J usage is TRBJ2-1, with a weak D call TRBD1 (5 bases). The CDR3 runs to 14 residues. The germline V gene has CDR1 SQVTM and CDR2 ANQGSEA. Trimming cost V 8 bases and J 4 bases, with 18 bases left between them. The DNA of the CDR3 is TGCAGCCCCTCAGACAGACAAAAGTACAATGAGCAGTTCTTC. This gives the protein CSPSDRQKYNEQFF.

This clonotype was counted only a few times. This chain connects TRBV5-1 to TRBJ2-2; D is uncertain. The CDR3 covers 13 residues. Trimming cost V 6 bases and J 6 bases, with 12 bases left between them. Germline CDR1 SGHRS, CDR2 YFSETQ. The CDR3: CASTPVMSGELFF. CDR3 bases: TGCGCCAGCACCCCCGTCATGTCCGGGGAGCTGTTTTTT.

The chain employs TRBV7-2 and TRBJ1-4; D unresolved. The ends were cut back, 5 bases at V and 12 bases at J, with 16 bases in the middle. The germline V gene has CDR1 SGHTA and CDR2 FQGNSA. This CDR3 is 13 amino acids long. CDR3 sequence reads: CASSRGAVTELFF. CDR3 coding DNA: TGTGCCAGCAGCCGCGGAGCGGTGACGGAACTGTTTTTT.

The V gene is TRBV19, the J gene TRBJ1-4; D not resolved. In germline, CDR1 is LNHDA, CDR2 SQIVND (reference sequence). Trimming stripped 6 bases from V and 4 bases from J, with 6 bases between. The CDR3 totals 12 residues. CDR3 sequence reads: CASRTYNEKLFF. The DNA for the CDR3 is TGTGCCAGTAGGACTTATAATGAAAAACTGTTTTTT.

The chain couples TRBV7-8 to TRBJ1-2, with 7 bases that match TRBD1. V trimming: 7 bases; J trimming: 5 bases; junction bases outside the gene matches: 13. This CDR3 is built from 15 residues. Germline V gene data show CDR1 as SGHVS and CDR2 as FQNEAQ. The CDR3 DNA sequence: TGTGCCAGCACTCCAGGCGGAGGGGGCGCTTATGGCTACACCTTC. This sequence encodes CASTPGGGGAYGYTF.

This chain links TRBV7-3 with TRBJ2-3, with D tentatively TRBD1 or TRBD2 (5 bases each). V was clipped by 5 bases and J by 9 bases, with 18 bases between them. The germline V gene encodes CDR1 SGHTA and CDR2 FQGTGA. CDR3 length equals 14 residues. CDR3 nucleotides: TGTGCCAGCAGCGCGGCGCACGGGGCGGCCACGCAGTATTTT. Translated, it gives CASSAAHGAATQYF.

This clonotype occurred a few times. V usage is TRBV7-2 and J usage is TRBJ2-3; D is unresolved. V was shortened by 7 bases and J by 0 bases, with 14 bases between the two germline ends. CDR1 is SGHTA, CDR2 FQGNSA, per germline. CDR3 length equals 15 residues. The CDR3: CASTDLARSTDTQYF. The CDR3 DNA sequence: TGTGCCAGCACCGATTTAGCCCGTAGCACAGATACGCAGTATTTT. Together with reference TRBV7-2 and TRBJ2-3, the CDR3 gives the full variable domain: GAGVSQSPSNKVTEKGKDVELRCDPISGHTALYWYRQSLGQGLEFLIYFQGNSAPDKSGLPSDRFSAERTGGSVSTLTIQRTQQEDSAVYLCASTDLARSTDTQYFGPGTRLTVL.

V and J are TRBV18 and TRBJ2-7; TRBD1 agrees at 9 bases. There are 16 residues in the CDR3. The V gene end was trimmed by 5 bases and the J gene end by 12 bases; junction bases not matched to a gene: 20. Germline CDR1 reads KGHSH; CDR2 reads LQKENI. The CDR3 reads CASSTRSGTGSSWGYF. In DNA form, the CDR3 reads TGTGCCAGCTCAACAAGGTCCGGGACAGGGAGTAGCTGGGGGTACTTC.